The 18 T cell receptor beta chains below come from one sample, sequenced in a study of T cells expressing NK-cell markers. After re-calling the 5' RACE reads, TCRdb lists one entry per CDR3 protein, DNA absent. Its clone listing holds almost 450,000 distinct CDR3 sequences. The specimen sequenced was blood T cells: a sorted CD56 or NKG2C T cell subset, CD4+ or CD8+ T cells, or bulk PBMC T cells (not recorded which). Receptor source: a woman between 18 and 69 years old in good health.

The chain links TRBV29-1 to TRBJ2-1; the TRBD1 assignment by TCRdb is unverifiable without DNA. CDR1 and CDR2 (germline): SQVTM, ANQGSEA. The CDR3 loop spans 16 amino acids. The CDR3 spells CSVGSYDRVKGNEQFF.

V gene TRBV2 combines with J gene TRBJ2-3; no DNA is available, so the TRBD2 call from TCRdb remains unchecked. Germline V gene lookup returns CDR1 SNHLY and CDR2 FYNNEI. The CDR3 sequence is 16 residues long. The CDR3 here is CASTVGPSVGTDTQYF.

The gene calls are TRBV28 and TRBJ2-7. The V gene's germline CDR1 is MDHEN and CDR2 SYDVKM. There are 12 residues in the CDR3. The CDR3 is CASSILGYEQYF.

The V and J genes are TRBV28 and TRBJ2-2; TCRdb's D call, TRBD2, is unchecked because there is no DNA. The CDR3 spans 14 residues. Per the germline V gene, CDR1 is MDHEN and CDR2 is SYDVKM. CDR3 sequence: CASCQRDLSGELFF.

V usage is TRBV20-1 and J usage is TRBJ2-3; TCRdb returns TRBD2, unconfirmable since there is no DNA. Germline loops: CDR1 DFQATT, CDR2 SNEGSKA (reference sequence). The length of the CDR3 is 15 residues. The CDR3 sequence is CSAMGGSGGPDTQYF.

The chain employs TRBV24-1 and TRBJ2-3; the TRBD2 assignment by TCRdb is unverifiable without DNA. The V gene's germline CDR1 is KGHDR and CDR2 SFDVKD. The CDR3 sequence is 17 residues long. The CDR3 here is CATSDPGTSGSTDTQYF.

The chain employs TRBV29-1 and TRBJ2-7; TCRdb's D gene call, TRBD1, goes unchecked for lack of DNA. CDR1 is SQVTM, CDR2 ANQGSEA, per germline. CDR3 length: 15 amino acids. The CDR3 is CSVPQGGGSSYEQYF.

CDR3 sequence reads: CASRTIAGVINEQFF. V gene TRBV2 combines with J gene TRBJ2-1; with no DNA, the TCRdb D assignment of TRBD2 cannot be verified. Germline lookup yields CDR1 SNHLY and CDR2 FYNNEI. The CDR3 totals 15 residues.

CDR3 in amino acids: CASSAIPGLLRVGLFF. The rearrangement links TRBV7-2 to TRBJ2-2; the TCRdb call, TRBD2, lacks DNA for checking. Germline CDR1 is SGHTA and CDR2 is FQGNSA. This CDR3 region has 16 residues.

Here the CDR3 reads CASSYLDRYQETQYF. This sequence joins TRBV6-5 and TRBJ2-5. Germline CDR1 is MNHEY and CDR2 is SVGAGI. This CDR3 region has 15 residues.

This rearrangement joins TRBV27 to TRBJ2-1. Per germline, CDR1 MNHEY and CDR2 SMNVEV (reference sequence). This CDR3 comprises 14 residues. The CDR3 reads CASSLSRSYNEQFF.

This chain connects TRBV20-1 to TRBJ2-7. The CDR3 length is 12 residues. The germline V gene encodes CDR1 DFQATT and CDR2 SNEGSKA (reference sequence). The CDR3 here is CSASPDFYEQYF.

This chain joins TRBV29-1 and TRBJ2-7; checking the TCRdb D call of TRBD1 is not possible without DNA. Germline V gives CDR1 SQVTM, CDR2 ANQGSEA. The CDR3 is 13 amino acids. CDR3 protein: CSVQTGHSYEQYF.

The chain links TRBV7-2 to TRBJ2-5; the TCRdb call, TRBD2, lacks DNA for checking. Germline V gene sequence: CDR1 SGHTA, CDR2 FQGNSA. The CDR3 extends over 14 amino acids. This CDR3 reads CASSLGLARETQYF.

The chain employs TRBV27 and TRBJ1-5. Germline V CDR1 and CDR2: MNHEY, SMNVEV (reference sequence). The CDR3 length is 16 residues. CDR3 sequence reads: CASSEIRDLPYQPQHF.

The genes are TRBV28 and TRBJ2-7; with no DNA, the TCRdb D assignment of TRBD2 cannot be verified. Germline V lookup: CDR1 MDHEN, CDR2 SYDVKM. The CDR3 is 15 residues long. The CDR3 sequence: CASSSTTSGSYEQYF.

V gene TRBV3-1 combines with J gene TRBJ1-4. The CDR3 runs 12 residues. Germline V gives CDR1 LGHDT, CDR2 YNNKEL (reference sequence). This CDR3 reads CASSQGLKKLFF.

V gene TRBV4-3 combines with J gene TRBJ1-1. CDR1 LGHNA and CDR2 YSLEER come from the germline V gene. The CDR3 covers 14 residues. CDR3 region: CASRPGDLNTEAFF.